This TCR beta chain was sequenced for a study of cytomegalovirus exposure and HLA in healthy donors (dated by TCRdb to 2017 to 2019). With regard to the full study: A later analysis indicated that the 130 or so validation repertoires were generated on the platform also employed for the approximately 670 repertoires of the first cohort. The study was designed to test whether signatures of past pathogen exposure could be identified by cataloging public T cell receptors. In addition to the first cohort of 666 subjects, a separate validation cohort of 120 different subjects was used. High-throughput TCR immunosequencing, statistical association of individual TCRs with disease status, and machine learning were combined to predict cytomegalovirus infection status.

Study-wide findings and limitations: Across donors, most TCR sequences were observed very rarely, whereas some public TCRs were present in many individuals. The study gave a list of some 150 TCR beta chains associated with cytomegalovirus. A later analysis had no HLA typing for the validation cohort, so co-occurrence there was scored across all 120 or so repertoires. The authors suggested that the approach could potentially be extended to other disease states and immunological phenotypes. In a later analysis, TCRs clustered in the first cohort were found to also tend to co-occur in the approximately 120 validation repertoires, with approximately 95% of cluster scores above 0. The classifier was reported to diagnose cytomegalovirus status with high specificity and sensitivity in both the original and validation cohorts. A few of the identified cytomegalovirus-associated TCR beta chains were confirmed in vitro to be specific for cytomegalovirus antigens.

V loses 4 bases of germline sequence and J loses 6 bases, and the interval between the two ends is 14 bases. Counted from cysteine to phenylalanine, this CDR3 has 15 amino acids. Only the CDR3 portion is preserved as DNA: 45 bases, with reading frame beginning at the first base. CDR1 and CDR2 are drawn from the germline V gene: SGDLS, YYNGEE. Notes on this clone: Which antigen it targets is not known. No base quality information exists; no much larger clone differs at one position.

Donors formed part of the validation cohort, which comprised 120 subjects and was distinct from the first cohort of under 850 subjects. The library relied on the immunoSEQ multiplex PCR assay. In the paper's pipeline: A statistical classification framework was built for diagnosing cytomegalovirus status from the catalog of TCR beta chain sequences. Imported from immuneACCESS, the table was reduced by TCRdb to in-frame sequences with V and J called. These copies leave out some clones; in studies compared against another copy, an unresolved V gene accounts for under half, and the cause of the remainder is not known. V, J and clone size derive from that table, while D and trimming were established from the DNA sequence. Counted in this sample were 68,000 or so clones; 95% to 97% of them appeared once. The ten largest clones capture more than 2% of the sample.

Sequencing used PBMCs. This TCR was recovered from a young man in good health and CMV-seronegative. In this chain, TRBV9 is recombined with TRBJ1-6, and the D gene may be TRBD1, 6 bases matching. The DNA reads TGTGCCAGCAGCCCCACCGGACAGCCTAATTCACCCCTCCACTTT. Translated, this gives CASSPTGQPNSPLHF.